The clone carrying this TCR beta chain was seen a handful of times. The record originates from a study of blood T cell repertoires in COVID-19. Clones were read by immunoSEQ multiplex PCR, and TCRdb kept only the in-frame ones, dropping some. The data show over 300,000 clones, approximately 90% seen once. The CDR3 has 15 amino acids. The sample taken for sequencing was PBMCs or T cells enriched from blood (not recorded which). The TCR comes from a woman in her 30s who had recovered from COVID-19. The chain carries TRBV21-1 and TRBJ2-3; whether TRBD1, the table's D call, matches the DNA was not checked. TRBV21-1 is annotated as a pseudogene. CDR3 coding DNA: TGTGCCAGCAGCAAAATGGCACAGACACCAGATACGCAGTATTTT. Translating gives CASSKMAQTPDTQYF.